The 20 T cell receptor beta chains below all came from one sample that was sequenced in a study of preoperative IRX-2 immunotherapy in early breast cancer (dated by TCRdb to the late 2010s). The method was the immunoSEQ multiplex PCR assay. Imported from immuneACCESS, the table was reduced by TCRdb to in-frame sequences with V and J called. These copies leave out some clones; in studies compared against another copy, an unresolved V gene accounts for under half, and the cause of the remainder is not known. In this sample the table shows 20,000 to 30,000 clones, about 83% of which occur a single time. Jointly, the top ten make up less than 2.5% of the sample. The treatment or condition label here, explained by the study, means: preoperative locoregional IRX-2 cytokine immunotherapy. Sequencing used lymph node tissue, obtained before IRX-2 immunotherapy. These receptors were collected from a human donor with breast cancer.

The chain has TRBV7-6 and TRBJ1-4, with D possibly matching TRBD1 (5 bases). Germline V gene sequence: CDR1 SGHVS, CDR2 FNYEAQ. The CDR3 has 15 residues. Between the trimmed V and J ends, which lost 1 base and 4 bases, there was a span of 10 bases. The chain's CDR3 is CASSLVDRYNEKLFF. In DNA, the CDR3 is TGTGCCAGCAGCTTAGTTGACAGATATAATGAAAAACTGTTTTTT.

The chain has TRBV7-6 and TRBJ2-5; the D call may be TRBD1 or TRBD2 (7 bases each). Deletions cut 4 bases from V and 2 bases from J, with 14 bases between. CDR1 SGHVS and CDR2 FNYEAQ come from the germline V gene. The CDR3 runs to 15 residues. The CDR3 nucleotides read TGTGCCAGCAGCTCAGGGGGGGCTGATCAAGAGACCCAGTACTTC. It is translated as CASSSGGADQETQYF.

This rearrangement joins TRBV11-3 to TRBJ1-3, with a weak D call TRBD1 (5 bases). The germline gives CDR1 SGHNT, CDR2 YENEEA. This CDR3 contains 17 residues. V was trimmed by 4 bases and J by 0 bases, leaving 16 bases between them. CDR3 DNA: TGTGCCAGCAGCTCAGGGATGGGGCTGAACTCTGGAAACACCATATATTTT. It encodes CASSSGMGLNSGNTIYF. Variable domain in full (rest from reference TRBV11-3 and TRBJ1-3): EAGVVQSPRYKIIEKKQPVAFWCNPISGHNTLYWYLQNLGQGPELLIRYENEEAVDDSQLPKDRFSAERLKGVDSTLKIQPAELGDSAVYLCASSSGMGLNSGNTIYFGEGSWLTVV.

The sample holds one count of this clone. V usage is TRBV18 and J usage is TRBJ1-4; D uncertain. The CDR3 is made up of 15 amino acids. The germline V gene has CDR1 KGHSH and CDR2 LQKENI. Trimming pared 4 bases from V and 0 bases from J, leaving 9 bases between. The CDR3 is CASSLYTSTNEKLFF. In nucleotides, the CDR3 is TGTGCCAGCTCACTATACACCTCAACTAATGAAAAACTGTTTTTT.

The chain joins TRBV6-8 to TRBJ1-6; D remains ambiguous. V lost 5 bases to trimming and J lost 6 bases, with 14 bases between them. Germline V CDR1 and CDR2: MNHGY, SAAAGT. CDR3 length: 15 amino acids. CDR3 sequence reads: CASSPLDGSNSPLHF. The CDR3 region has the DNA TGTGCCAGCAGTCCCCTCGACGGATCTAATTCACCCCTCCACTTT.

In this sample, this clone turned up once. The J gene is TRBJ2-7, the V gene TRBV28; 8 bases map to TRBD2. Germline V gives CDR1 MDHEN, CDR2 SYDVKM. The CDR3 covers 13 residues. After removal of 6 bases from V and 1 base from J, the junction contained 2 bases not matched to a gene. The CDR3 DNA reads TGTGCCAGCAGCCGGGGGGGGTCCTACGAGCAGTACTTC. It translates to CASSRGGSYEQYF.

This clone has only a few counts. CDR3 DNA sequence: TGTGCCTGGAATCGGGACAGCGCGGGGGAGCTGTTTTTT. It translates to CAWNRDSAGELFF. J is TRBJ2-2 and V is TRBV30; TRBD1 matches 7 bases. The germline gives CDR1 GTSNPN, CDR2 SVGIG (reference sequence). This CDR3 has 13 residues. V was pared by 4 bases and J by 8 bases, with 7 bases of the junction left unmatched.

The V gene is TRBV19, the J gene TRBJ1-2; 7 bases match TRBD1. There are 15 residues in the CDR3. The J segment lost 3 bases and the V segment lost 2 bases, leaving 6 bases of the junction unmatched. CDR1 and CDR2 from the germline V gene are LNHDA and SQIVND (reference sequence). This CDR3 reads CASSIRGQNYYGYTF. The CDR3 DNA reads TGTGCCAGTAGTATAAGGGGACAGAACTACTATGGCTACACCTTC.

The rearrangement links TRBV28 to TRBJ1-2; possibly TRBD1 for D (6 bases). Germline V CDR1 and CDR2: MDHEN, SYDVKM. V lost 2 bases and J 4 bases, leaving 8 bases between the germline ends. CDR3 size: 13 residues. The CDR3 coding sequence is TGTGCCAGCAGTTTACAGGGGAGCTATGGCTACACCTTC. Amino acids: CASSLQGSYGYTF.

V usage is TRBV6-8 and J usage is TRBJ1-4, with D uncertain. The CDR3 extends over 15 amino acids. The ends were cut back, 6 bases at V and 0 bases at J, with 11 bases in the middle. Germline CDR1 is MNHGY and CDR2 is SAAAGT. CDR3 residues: CASSPTTATNEKLFF. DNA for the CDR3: TGTGCCAGCAGCCCTACTACAGCAACTAATGAAAAACTGTTTTTT.

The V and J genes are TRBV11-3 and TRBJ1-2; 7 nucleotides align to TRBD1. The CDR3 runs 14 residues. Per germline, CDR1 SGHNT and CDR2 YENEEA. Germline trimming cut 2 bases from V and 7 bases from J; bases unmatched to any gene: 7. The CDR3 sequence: CASSLTGAEAGYTF. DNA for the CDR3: TGTGCCAGCAGCTTAACAGGGGCGGAAGCTGGCTACACCTTC.

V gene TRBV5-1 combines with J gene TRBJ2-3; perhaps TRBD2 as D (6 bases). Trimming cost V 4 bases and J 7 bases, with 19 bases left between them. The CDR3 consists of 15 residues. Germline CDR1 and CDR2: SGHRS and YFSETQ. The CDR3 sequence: CASSRGSASRHTQYF. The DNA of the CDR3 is TGCGCCAGCAGCCGGGGGAGCGCTTCCCGGCATACGCAGTATTTT. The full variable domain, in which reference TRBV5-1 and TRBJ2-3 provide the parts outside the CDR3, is KAGVTQTPRYLIKTRGQQVTLSCSPISGHRSVSWYQQTPGQGLQFLFEYFSETQRNKGNFPGRFSGRQFSNSRSEMNVSTLELGDSALYLCASSRGSASRHTQYFGPGTRLTVL.

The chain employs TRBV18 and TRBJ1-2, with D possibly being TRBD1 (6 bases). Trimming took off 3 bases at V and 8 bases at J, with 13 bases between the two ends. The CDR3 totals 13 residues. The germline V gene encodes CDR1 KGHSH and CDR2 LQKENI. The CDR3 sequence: CASSPFGGAGYTF. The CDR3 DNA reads TGTGCCAGCTCACCGTTCGGGGGCGCGGGCTACACCTTC.

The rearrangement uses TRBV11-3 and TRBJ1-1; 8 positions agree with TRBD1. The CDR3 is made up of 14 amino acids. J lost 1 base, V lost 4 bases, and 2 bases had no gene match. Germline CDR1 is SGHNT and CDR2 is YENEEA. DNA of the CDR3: TGTGCCAGCAGCTGGACAGGGCCGAACACTGAAGCTTTCTTT. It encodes CASSWTGPNTEAFF.

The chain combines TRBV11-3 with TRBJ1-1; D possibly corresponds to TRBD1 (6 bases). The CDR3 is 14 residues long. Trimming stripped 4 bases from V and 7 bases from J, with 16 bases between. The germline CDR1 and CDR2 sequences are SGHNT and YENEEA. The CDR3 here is CASSYITTGGEAFF. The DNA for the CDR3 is TGTGCCAGCAGCTATATCACGACAGGCGGTGAAGCTTTCTTT.

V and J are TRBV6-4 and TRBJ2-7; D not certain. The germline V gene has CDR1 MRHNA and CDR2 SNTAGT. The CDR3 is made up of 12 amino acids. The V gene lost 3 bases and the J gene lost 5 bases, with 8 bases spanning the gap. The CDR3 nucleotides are TGTGCCAGCAGTGAACCGACACACGAGCAGTACTTC. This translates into CASSEPTHEQYF.

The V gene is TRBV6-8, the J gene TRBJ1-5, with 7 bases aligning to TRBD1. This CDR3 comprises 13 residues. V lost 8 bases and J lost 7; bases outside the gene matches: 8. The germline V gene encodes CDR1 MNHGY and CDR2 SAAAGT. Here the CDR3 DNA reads TGTGCCAGCGCTGGACAGGAGATCCAGCCCCAGCATTTT. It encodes CASAGQEIQPQHF.

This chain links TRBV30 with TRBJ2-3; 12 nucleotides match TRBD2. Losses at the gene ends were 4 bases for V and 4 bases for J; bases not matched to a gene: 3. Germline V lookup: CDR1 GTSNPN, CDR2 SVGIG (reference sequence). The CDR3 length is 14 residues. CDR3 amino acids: CAWTSGGAPDTQYF. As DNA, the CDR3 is TGTGCCTGGACTAGCGGGGGGGCCCCAGATACGCAGTATTTT.

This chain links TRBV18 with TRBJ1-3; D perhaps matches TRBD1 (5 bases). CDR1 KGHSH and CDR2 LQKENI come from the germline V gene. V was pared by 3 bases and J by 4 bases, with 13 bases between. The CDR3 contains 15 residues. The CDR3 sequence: CASSPGTHKGNTIYF. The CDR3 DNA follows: TGTGCCAGCTCACCGGGGACGCACAAGGGAAACACCATATATTTT.

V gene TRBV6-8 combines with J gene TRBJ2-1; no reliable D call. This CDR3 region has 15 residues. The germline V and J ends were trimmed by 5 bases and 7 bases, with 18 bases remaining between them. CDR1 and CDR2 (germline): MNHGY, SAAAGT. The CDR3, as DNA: TGTGCCAGCAGTGACCGTCGGCTAGGTAGGAATGAGCAGTTCTTC. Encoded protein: CASSDRRLGRNEQFF.